Sequencing of this T cell receptor (beta chain) was carried out in a study of post-analysis software for immune sequencing data. The wider study: Both relapsing-remitting and secondary progressive multiple sclerosis featured among the disease courses, as did progressive-relapsing multiple sclerosis.

As to this clonotype: Its target is unknown.

Germline V gene sequence: CDR1 DFQATT, CDR2 SNEGSKA (reference sequence). This CDR3 is 14 amino acids long. V was trimmed by 0 bases and J by 7 bases, leaving 14 bases between them. Findings and limits, study-wide: Included in a set of about 5 TRBV segments more frequent in patients than controls were TRBV5-6, TRBV5-1 and TRBV20-1. Batch-mates among the samples co-clustered strongly by F measure.

Unique molecular identifiers were carried by the TCR beta cDNA libraries. T cells, roughly 1 to 10 million of them, yielded around 460,000 cDNA molecules. TCRdb reprocessed the PCR reads with MiXCR, giving one entry per CDR3 protein. The data show under 200,000 distinct CDR3 sequences, around 34% seen once. The receptor comes from a girl aged 5-17 years with multiple sclerosis. The sequenced sample was blood, obtained after autologous hematopoietic stem cell transplantation. This chain links TRBV20-1 with TRBJ2-3; D is possibly TRBD1 or TRBD2 (5 bases each). The CDR3 region is CSARDFGDPYTQYF. The CDR3 nucleotides are TGCAGTGCTAGAGATTTCGGGGACCCATATACGCAGTATTTT.